The 5 T cell receptor beta chains presented below share a single source sample, sequenced in a study of blood T cell repertoires in COVID-19. Clones were read by immunoSEQ multiplex PCR, and TCRdb kept only the in-frame ones, dropping some. Of over 150,000 clones listed, approximately 86% were seen once; the top ten hold roughly 2.5%. The sample taken for sequencing was peripheral blood. These receptors were obtained from a man aged 40-50 years with active or convalescent COVID-19.

The CDR3 coding sequence is TGTGCCAGCAGTTCAAGGGAGGGGGGCACAGATACGCAGTATTTT. It specifies CASSSREGGTDTQYF. The V and J genes are TRBV28 and TRBJ2-3, with D perhaps matching TRBD2 (7 bases). V lost 4 bases and J 1 base, leaving 12 bases between the germline ends. From germline, CDR1 is MDHEN and CDR2 SYDVKM. CDR3 length: 15 amino acids.

The chain employs TRBV28 and TRBJ2-7; TRBD2 is a possible D gene (5 bases). Germline CDR1 and CDR2: MDHEN and SYDVKM. The CDR3 contains 15 residues. V was clipped by 6 bases and J by 2 bases, with 17 bases between them. This chain's CDR3 is CASRPGKEAAYEQYF. In DNA form, the CDR3 reads TGTGCCAGCAGGCCCGGGAAGGAGGCCGCCTACGAGCAGTACTTC.

The V gene is TRBV12-3 or TRBV12-4, the J gene TRBJ1-6; D may be TRBD1 (5 bases). V was cut by 2 bases and J by 12 bases, with 8 bases left in between. CDR3 size: 12 residues. The CDR3 loop reads CASSLWRGPLHF. In DNA form, the CDR3 reads TGTGCCAGCAGTTTATGGAGGGGACCCCTCCACTTT.

This clone was recorded only once. The CDR3 bases are TGCGCCAGCAGCCAAGTGCTAGGACAGAACTATGGCTACACCTTC. Its translation: CASSQVLGQNYGYTF. The V and J genes are TRBV4-3 and TRBJ1-2; D is possibly TRBD1 (6 bases). Trimming cost V 1 base and J 2 bases, with 11 bases left between them. Germline V gene lookup returns CDR1 LGHNA and CDR2 YSLEER. The CDR3 runs to 15 residues.

V usage is TRBV11-3 and J usage is TRBJ2-1; 12 nucleotides line up with TRBD2. CDR1 is SGHNT and CDR2 is YENEEA in the germline V gene. The CDR3 has 15 residues. V was clipped by 5 bases and J by 6 bases; unmatched bases: 5. In DNA form, the CDR3 reads TGTGCCAGCAGCCCGCGACTAGCGGGAGTCAATGAGCAGTTCTTC. This translates into CASSPRLAGVNEQFF.